This T cell receptor beta chain came from a study of T cells in Graves' hyperthyroidism and ophthalmopathy. Study-level points and caveats: Prediction of ophthalmopathy progression came a median 6.5 months pre-onset. Appearing also in blood were most of the thyroid clonotypes expanded above 0.001.

With respect to this clonotype: The antigen is undetermined.

The definition of stable Graves' hyperthyroidism was no ophthalmopathy progression within 18 months. The source of the PBMCs was more than 9.5 ml of fresh peripheral blood. The V end lost 0 bases, the J end lost 4 bases, and 11 bases lay between the germline ends. From germline, CDR1 is LGHNA and CDR2 YNFKEQ. The CDR3 contains 15 residues. TCR beta CDR3 region amplification was performed from RNA transcripts. First-round RT-PCR with HTBI primers amplified the TCR CDR3 region. A single record per CDR3 protein comes from TCRdb applying MiXCR to the multiplex PCR reads. The sample records a few hundred thousand distinct CDR3 sequences, 11% to 15% being singletons.

This sequence joins TRBV4-2 and TRBJ2-3; D gene ambiguous. Input material: blood. This clonotype was sampled from a woman aged 40-49 years with Graves' hyperthyroidism. The CDR3 is CASSQDLAFSDTQYF. In DNA form, the CDR3 reads TGTGCCAGCAGCCAAGATCTGGCGTTCTCAGATACGCAGTATTTT.